Listed below are T cell receptor beta chains from one sample, sequenced in a study of blood T cells in healthy people across ages. TCRdb used MiXCR to reprocess the 5' RACE reads, holding one entry per CDR3 protein. The sample has 1.5 million to 2 million distinct CDR3 sequences, approximately 40% seen once. The specimen sequenced was blood. These TCRs come from a human donor in good health. Each CDR3 is given with its conserved first and last residue. D genes are given only for firm matches. Clone size, where shown, is once, few, many, or a class for clones that have expanded.

D gene: NA
clone size: few
J gene: TRBJ2-3
V gene: TRBV6-1
CDR3 DNA: TGTGCCAGCAGCCAGATGGGGTTCACAGATACGCAGTATTTT
CDR3 protein: CASSQMGFTDTQYF

D gene: TRBD2
clone size: NA
J gene: TRBJ2-3
V gene: TRBV7-2
CDR3 DNA: TGTGCCAGCAGCTTATTAGCGGGTTCAGATACGCAGTATTTT
CDR3 protein: CASSLLAGSDTQYF

D gene: NA
clone size: few
J gene: TRBJ2-5
V gene: TRBV7-3
CDR3 DNA: TGTGCCAGCAGCTTAACCTATGACAGGCAAGAGACCCAGTACTTC
CDR3 protein: CASSLTYDRQETQYF

D gene: NA
clone size: few
J gene: TRBJ1-2
V gene: TRBV9
CDR3 DNA: TGTGCCAGCAGCCTTTTGGGGTGGGATCATGGCTACACCTTC
CDR3 protein: CASSLLGWDHGYTF

D gene: TRBD2
clone size: few
J gene: TRBJ2-1
V gene: TRBV11-1
CDR3 DNA: TGTGCCAGCAGCACCCCGGGACTAGCGGGCTACAATGAGCAGTTCTTC
CDR3 protein: CASSTPGLAGYNEQFF

D gene: TRBD1
clone size: NA
J gene: TRBJ1-2
V gene: TRBV5-1
CDR3 DNA: TGCACCAGCACCACCGGGACAGGGGGATATGGCTACACCTTC
CDR3 protein: CTSTTGTGGYGYTF

D gene: NA
clone size: few
J gene: TRBJ1-2
V gene: TRBV7-2
CDR3 DNA: TGTGCCAGCAGCTTAGATTTGGCGGTAACTAACTATGGCTACACCTTC
CDR3 protein: CASSLDLAVTNYGYTF

D gene: NA
clone size: many
J gene: TRBJ2-5
V gene: TRBV6-5
CDR3 DNA: TGTGCCAGCAGTTACAAGGAGACCCAGTACTTC
CDR3 protein: CASSYKETQYF

D gene: NA
clone size: few
J gene: TRBJ2-7
V gene: TRBV10-3
CDR3 DNA: TGTGCCATCAGTGGACAGCCCGTGGGATACGAGCAGTACTTC
CDR3 protein: CAISGQPVGYEQYF

D gene: NA
clone size: NA
J gene: TRBJ1-5
V gene: TRBV14
CDR3 DNA: TGTGCCAGCAGCCAAGAAGCTAGGACCCCTGAGGGCAATCAGCCCCAGCATTTT
CDR3 protein: CASSQEARTPEGNQPQHF

D gene: NA
clone size: NA
J gene: TRBJ2-3
V gene: TRBV20-1
CDR3 DNA: TGCAGTGCCAGACCCCCAGTGGGGGGAACAGATACGCAGTATTTT
CDR3 protein: CSARPPVGGTDTQYF

D gene: NA
clone size: few
J gene: TRBJ1-2
V gene: TRBV2
CDR3 DNA: TGTGCCAGCAGTGACCCCCCGGAGTATGGCTACACCTTC
CDR3 protein: CASSDPPEYGYTF

D gene: NA
clone size: NA
J gene: TRBJ1-2
V gene: TRBV14
CDR3 DNA: TGTGCCAGCAGCCAAGCTGGCGGGGCTGGCTACACCTTC
CDR3 protein: CASSQAGGAGYTF

D gene: TRBD1
clone size: NA
J gene: TRBJ1-5
V gene: TRBV2
CDR3 DNA: TGTGCCAGCAGTGACAGGGGGCACAATCAGCCCCAGCATTTT
CDR3 protein: CASSDRGHNQPQHF

D gene: NA
clone size: NA
J gene: TRBJ2-3
V gene: TRBV10-3
CDR3 DNA: TGTGCCAGGATAGACGGGTCCACAGATACGCAGTATTTT
CDR3 protein: CARIDGSTDTQYF

D gene: NA
clone size: NA
J gene: TRBJ1-1
V gene: TRBV6-5
CDR3 DNA: TGTGCCAGCAGTTACTACTTGAACACTGAAGCTTTCTTT
CDR3 protein: CASSYYLNTEAFF

D gene: NA
clone size: NA
J gene: TRBJ2-6
V gene: TRBV28
CDR3 DNA: TGTGCCAGCAAGCGACAGTCGATCTCTGGGGCCAACGTCCTGACTTTC
CDR3 protein: CASKRQSISGANVLTF

D gene: NA
clone size: NA
J gene: TRBJ1-1
V gene: TRBV28
CDR3 DNA: TGTGCCAGCAGTTTGTTAGACCTGGGCACTGAAGCTTTCTTT
CDR3 protein: CASSLLDLGTEAFF

D gene: NA
clone size: NA
J gene: TRBJ2-7
V gene: TRBV6-6
CDR3 DNA: TGTGCCAGCAGTTACTACGCTAGGTTAGCCAAAAACGAGCAGTACTTC
CDR3 protein: CASSYYARLAKNEQYF

D gene: TRBD1
clone size: many
J gene: TRBJ2-4
V gene: TRBV29-1
CDR3 DNA: TGCAGCGTGGCCGACAGGGGGGACATTCAGTACTTC
CDR3 protein: CSVADRGDIQYF